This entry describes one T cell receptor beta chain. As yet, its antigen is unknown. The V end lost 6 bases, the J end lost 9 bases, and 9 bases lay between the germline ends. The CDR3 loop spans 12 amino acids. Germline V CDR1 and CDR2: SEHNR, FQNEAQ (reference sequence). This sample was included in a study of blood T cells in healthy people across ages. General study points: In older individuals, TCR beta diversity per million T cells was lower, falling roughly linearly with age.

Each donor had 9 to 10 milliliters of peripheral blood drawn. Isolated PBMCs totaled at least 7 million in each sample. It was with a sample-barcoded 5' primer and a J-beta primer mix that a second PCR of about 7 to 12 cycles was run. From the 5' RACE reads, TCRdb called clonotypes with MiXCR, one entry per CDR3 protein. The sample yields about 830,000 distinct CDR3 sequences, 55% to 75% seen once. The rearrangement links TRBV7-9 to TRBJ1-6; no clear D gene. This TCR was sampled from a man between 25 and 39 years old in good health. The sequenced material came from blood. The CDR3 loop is CASRPIGSPLHF. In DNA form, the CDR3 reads TGTGCCAGCAGGCCAATCGGTTCACCCCTCCACTTT.